The count of the clone carrying this T cell receptor (beta chain) is one. Assay: immunoSEQ multiplex PCR; the TCRdb copy retains only in-frame clones and omits some. The sample includes hundreds of thousands of clones, approximately 90% of them seen just once. These data originate in a study of blood T cell repertoires in COVID-19. As for the study in general: The United States, Italy and Spain provided the acute and convalescent COVID-19 samples. The cDNA or gDNA used as material had been derived from T cells, B-cell-depleted T cells, or PBMCs.

The germline V gene encodes CDR1 SNHLY and CDR2 FYNNEI. Between the trimmed V and J ends, which lost 4 bases and 7 bases, there was a span of 11 bases. CDR3 size: 13 residues. The participants were between 18 and 89 years old and came from some 25 US areas. Among Cohort 3 donors, those recovered had two negative PCRs, clearance, or symptom resolution. This sequence was found in a woman aged 60-75 years who had recovered from COVID-19. J is TRBJ2-1 and V is TRBV2; D might be TRBD2 (5 bases). Sequenced material: PBMCs or T cells enriched from blood (not recorded which). The CDR3: CASSVGVGNEQFF. The CDR3 DNA follows: TGTGCCAGCAGTGTCGGGGTGGGGAATGAGCAGTTCTTC.